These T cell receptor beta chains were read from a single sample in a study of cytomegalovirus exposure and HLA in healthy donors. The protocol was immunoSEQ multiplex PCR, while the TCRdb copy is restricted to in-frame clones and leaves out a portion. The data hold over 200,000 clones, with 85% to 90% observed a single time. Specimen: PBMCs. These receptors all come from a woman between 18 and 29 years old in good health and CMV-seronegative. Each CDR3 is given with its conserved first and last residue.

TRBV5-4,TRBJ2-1,CASSLAEGGLYNEQFF
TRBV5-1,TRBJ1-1,CASSYRGRTEAFF
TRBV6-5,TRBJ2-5,CASSLARPWETQYF
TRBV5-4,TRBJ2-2,CASSFSLWRGPHTGELFF
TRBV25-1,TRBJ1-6,CASSDSNSPLHF
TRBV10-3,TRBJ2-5,CAISESGETQYF
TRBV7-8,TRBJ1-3,CASSLVVSPSGNTIYF
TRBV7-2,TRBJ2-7,CASSGDRAGSYEQYF
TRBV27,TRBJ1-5,CASSSGQGGNQPQHF
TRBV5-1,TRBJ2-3,CASSFSEEGTDTQYF
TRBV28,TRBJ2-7,CASSLPGIPREQYF
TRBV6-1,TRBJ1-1,CASSEVAQLNTEAFF
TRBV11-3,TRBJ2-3,CASSRGQNTQYF
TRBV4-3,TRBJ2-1,CASSQDSQRGWDEQFF
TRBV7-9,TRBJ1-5,CASSAGAHQPQHF
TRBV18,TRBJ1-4,CASSLNRGHEKLFF
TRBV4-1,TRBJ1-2,CASSHLTGVREGYTF
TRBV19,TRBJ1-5,CASSQGPSQPQHF
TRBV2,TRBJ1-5,CASRSQGHGGNQPQHF
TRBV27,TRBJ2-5,CASRPTDSQETQYF
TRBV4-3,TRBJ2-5,CASSQDQEETQYF
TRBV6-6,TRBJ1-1,CASSYSVLKSRTEAFF
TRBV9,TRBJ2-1,CASSGMDRGSYNEQFF
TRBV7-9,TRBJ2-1,CASSLGQNNEQFF
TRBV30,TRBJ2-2,CARSPSGGDTGELFF
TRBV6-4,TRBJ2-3,CASSEGQGSTDTQYF
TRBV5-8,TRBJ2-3,CASSIGQNTDTQYF
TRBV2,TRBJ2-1,CASSLAGTSGSRSYNEQFF
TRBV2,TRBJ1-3,CARTRGRGNTIYF
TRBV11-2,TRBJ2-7,CASSLNRYEQYF
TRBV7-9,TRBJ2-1,CASSFLPGLAMRNEQFF
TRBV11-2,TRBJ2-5,CASSLRGGAVETQYF
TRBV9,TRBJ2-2,CASSPRGGANTGELFF
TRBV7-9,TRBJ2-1,CASSLAPGSSYNEQFF
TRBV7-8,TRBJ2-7,CASSKGTSGLSSYEQYF
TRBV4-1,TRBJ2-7,CASSQVLRGAFYEQYF
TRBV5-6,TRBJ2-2,CASSPRTGSIGGELFF
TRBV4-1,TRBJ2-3,CASSPGLAGRGTLGTQYF
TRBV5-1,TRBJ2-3,CASSLGQTTDTQYF
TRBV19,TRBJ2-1,CASSIDRGQGNEQFF
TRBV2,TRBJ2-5,CASSISTSGGETQYF
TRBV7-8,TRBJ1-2,CASSAVGESNYGYTF
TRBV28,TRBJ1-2,CASSLDTNYGYTF
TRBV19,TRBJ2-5,CASSITGGGQETQYF
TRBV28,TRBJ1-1,CASREDRGVTEAFF
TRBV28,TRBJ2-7,CASSYDRVSYEQYF
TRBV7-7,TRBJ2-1,CASSLGDYYNEQFF
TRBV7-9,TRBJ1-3,CASIGGFQGNTIYF
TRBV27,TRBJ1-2,CASSLIFGSSYGYTF
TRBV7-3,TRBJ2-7,CASSLIGLAGSYEQYF
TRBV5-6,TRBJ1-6,CASSVASPLYSPLHF
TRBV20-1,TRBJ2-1,CSARTTSMFF
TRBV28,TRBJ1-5,CASSFSVTGGIQPQHF